These T cell receptor beta chains were read from a single sample in a study of blood T cell repertoires in COVID-19. Produced via immunoSEQ multiplex PCR; TCRdb's table is partial and in-frame only. The sample consists of approximately 130,000 clones, 86% of them appearing once. Material: peripheral blood. The receptors come from a woman in her fifties or sixties who had recovered from COVID-19. Both conserved end residues are part of each CDR3. A D gene is named only where the DNA matches it firmly. A clone size is listed for some rows: how often the clone was seen (once, few, many), or a class if it is expanded.

V gene,clone size,J gene,CDR3 length,D gene,CDR3 DNA,CDR3 protein
TRBV7-6,few,TRBJ2-2,15,.,TGTGCCAGCAGCTTTTTGGGGGGAGAAACCGGGGAGCTGTTTTTT,CASSFLGGETGELFF
TRBV7-9,.,TRBJ2-1,14,.,TGTGCCAGCAGCTTTCACGCGATCGGTAATGAGCAGTTCTTC,CASSFHAIGNEQFF
TRBV19,.,TRBJ2-3,15,.,TGTGCCACACAAGGAGTAGGGGCGGCTCCAGATACGCAGTATTTT,CATQGVGAAPDTQYF
TRBV3-1/TRBV3-2,.,TRBJ2-3,16,TRBD2,TGTGCCAGCAGCCAAGCCCTGGGACTAGCGACAGATACGCAGTATTTT,CASSQALGLATDTQYF
TRBV10-3,.,TRBJ2-7,15,TRBD2,TGTGCCATCAGTTTCGGGACTAGCGGGAGTTACGAGCAGTACTTC,CAISFGTSGSYEQYF
TRBV5-1,.,TRBJ2-3,15,.,TGCGCCAGCAGCCCGGACAGATCCACCACAGATACGCAGTATTTT,CASSPDRSTTDTQYF
TRBV7-8,.,TRBJ2-7,16,.,TGTGCCAGCAGCTTAGGGCAAATAGGGGGAGCCTACGAGCAGTACTTC,CASSLGQIGGAYEQYF
TRBV24-1,.,TRBJ2-3,16,.,TGTGCCACCAGTGACCCAGGGGAACGGGGCACAGATACGCAGTATTTT,CATSDPGERGTDTQYF
TRBV7-3,.,TRBJ1-1,15,.,TGTGCCAGCAGCTTACGGGGAGGGCTGAACACTGAAGCTTTCTTT,CASSLRGGLNTEAFF
TRBV2,.,TRBJ2-3,18,TRBD2,TGTGCCAGCAGTGTGGGGACTAGCGGGATCGGGGGCACAGATACGCAGTATTTT,CASSVGTSGIGGTDTQYF
TRBV6-5,.,TRBJ2-2,14,TRBD1,TGTGCCAGCGATAGGGGGCTCAACACCGGGGAGCTGTTTTTT,CASDRGLNTGELFF
TRBV7-8,.,TRBJ2-1,17,TRBD2,TGTGCCAGCAGCTTAAAATCAGCGGGAGAGGGGGGCAATGAGCAGTTCTTC,CASSLKSAGEGGNEQFF
TRBV2,.,TRBJ2-2,14,.,TGTGCCAGCAGAAGACAGGCGAACACCGGGGAGCTGTTTTTT,CASRRQANTGELFF
TRBV7-9,.,TRBJ1-2,14,.,TGTGCCAGCAGCTCCCGGGCCCGGGGGTATGGCTACACCTTC,CASSSRARGYGYTF
TRBV2,.,TRBJ1-4,12,.,TGTGCCAGCAGTCGAGAGGGTGTGCAACTGTTTTTT,CASSREGVQLFF
TRBV2,.,TRBJ1-2,13,.,TGTGCCAGCAGGCCGCCCATGACTGATGGCTACACCTTC,CASRPPMTDGYTF
TRBV2,.,TRBJ2-5,14,.,TGTGCCAGCAGGGGGGCGCAATTCCAAGAGACCCAGTACTTC,CASRGAQFQETQYF
TRBV21-1,few,TRBJ1-3,15,.,TGTGCCAGCAGCAAAGTCGGTAACTCTGGAAACACCATATATTTT,CASSKVGNSGNTIYF
TRBV11-3,.,TRBJ1-5,13,.,TGTGCCAGCAGCACCGACAGGTCTCAGCCCCAGCATTTT,CASSTDRSQPQHF
TRBV3-1/TRBV3-2,.,TRBJ1-5,15,TRBD1,TGTGCCAGCAGCCAATCGGACAGGAAAGGTCAGCCCCAGCATTTT,CASSQSDRKGQPQHF
TRBV5-1,.,TRBJ2-1,14,TRBD2,TGCGCCAGCAGCTCTAGCGGGAGCAACAATGAGCAGTTCTTC,CASSSSGSNNEQFF
TRBV29-1,once,TRBJ2-2,16,TRBD1,TGCAGCGTTGTGAATACAGGGGGGAGGAACACCGGGGAGCTGTTTTTT,CSVVNTGGRNTGELFF
TRBV7-9,.,TRBJ2-7,15,.,TGTGCCAGCAGCTTAGGTCACAGGCGACCCTACGAGCAGTACTTC,CASSLGHRRPYEQYF
TRBV10-1,.,TRBJ2-1,15,.,TGCGCCAGCAGTGAGGGCCGGGGGTGGTACGATGAGCAGTTCTTC,CASSEGRGWYDEQFF
TRBV11-1,.,TRBJ1-1,15,.,TGTGCCAGCAGCTTAAAATTCGGGGGGAACACTGAAGCTTTCTTT,CASSLKFGGNTEAFF
TRBV6-1,.,TRBJ2-5,14,TRBD2,TGTGCCAGCAGTAAGCGGGATCCTCGGGAGACCCAGTACTTC,CASSKRDPRETQYF
TRBV3-1/TRBV3-2,once,TRBJ2-5,17,TRBD2,TGTGCCAGCAGCCAAGGGACTAGCGGGGGGGGTGAAGAGACCCAGTACTTC,CASSQGTSGGGEETQYF
TRBV18,.,TRBJ2-1,16,TRBD2,TGTGCCAGCTCACGAAGGACTAGCGAGAGCTACAATGAGCAGTTCTTC,CASSRRTSESYNEQFF
TRBV7-6,.,TRBJ2-2,16,TRBD2,TGTGCCAGCAGCTTAAGGACTAGCGGTATCACCGGGGAGCTGTTTTTT,CASSLRTSGITGELFF
TRBV5-1,.,TRBJ2-5,14,.,TGCGCCAGCAGCTTGGTGGCAGGGGTGGAGACCCAGTACTTC,CASSLVAGVETQYF
TRBV18,.,TRBJ2-2,19,TRBD1,TGTGCCAGCTCACCATTGGATTTTTGGGACAGGGTAATCGCCGGGGAGCTGTTTTTT,CASSPLDFWDRVIAGELFF
TRBV25-1,.,TRBJ2-7,16,TRBD2,TGTGCCAGCAGTGATCAGTCGCGCGGGAGGGCCAGAGAGCAGTACTTC,CASSDQSRGRAREQYF